This is a list of T cell receptor beta chains from one sample in a study of blood T cell repertoires in COVID-19. This table comes from immunoSEQ multiplex PCR, and its TCRdb copy is limited to in-frame clones, with some not included. The sample shows 150,000 or so clones, roughly 75% of them seen only once. The sample was PBMCs or T cells enriched from blood (not recorded which). These receptor sequences come from a woman between 50 and 59 years old who had recovered from COVID-19. CDR3s include the opening cysteine and the closing phenylalanine or tryptophan. A D gene is named only where the DNA matches it firmly. Only some rows state a clone size, as once, few, many or a class for expanded clones.

clone_size	v_call	d_call	j_call	cdr3_aa	cdr3_nt
-	TRBV28	-	TRBJ2-1	CATDYTNNEQFF	TGTGCCACTGACTATACTAACAATGAGCAGTTCTTC
few	TRBV7-6	TRBD1	TRBJ2-7	CASSARDRLEQYF	TGTGCCAGCAGCGCCCGGGACAGATTAGAGCAGTACTTC
-	TRBV7-9	TRBD1	TRBJ1-4	CASSSPNRGQEKLFF	TGTGCCAGCAGCTCACCGAACCGGGGACAGGAAAAACTGTTTTTT
few	TRBV7-9	TRBD1	TRBJ2-5	CASSWTGYETQYF	TGTGCCAGCAGCTGGACAGGGTACGAGACCCAGTACTTC
few	TRBV2	-	TRBJ2-1	CASVLGDEQFF	TGTGCCAGCGTTCTAGGAGATGAGCAGTTCTTC
once	TRBV5-1	-	TRBJ2-1	CASSLAQGIQFF	TGCGCCAGCAGCTTGGCCCAGGGGATCCAGTTCTTC
-	TRBV10-3	-	TRBJ2-2	CAISPSVEAGELFF	TGTGCCATCAGTCCGTCTGTGGAGGCCGGGGAGCTGTTTTTT
-	TRBV27	-	TRBJ2-6	CASSSRGKSGANVLTF	TGTGCCAGCAGTTCGCGCGGGAAATCTGGGGCCAACGTCCTGACTTTC
-	TRBV7-9	TRBD2	TRBJ2-1	CASSLALAGAYNEQFF	TGTGCCAGCAGCTTAGCACTAGCGGGGGCCTACAATGAGCAGTTCTTC
-	TRBV7-7	TRBD1	TRBJ2-3	CANSSTGADTQYF	TGTGCCAACAGCTCAACAGGGGCTGATACGCAGTATTTT
-	TRBV2	-	TRBJ2-3	CASSPSRGADTQYF	TGTGCCAGCAGTCCGAGCAGGGGCGCAGATACGCAGTATTTT
-	TRBV6-5	-	TRBJ1-2	CASIRTGHYGYTF	TGTGCCAGCATCCGAACAGGGCACTATGGCTACACCTTC
-	TRBV2	-	TRBJ1-1	CASSNSSEAFF	TGTGCCAGCAGTAACTCTAGTGAAGCTTTCTTT
once	TRBV7-8	-	TRBJ1-5	CASSSQRSLYSNQPQHF	TGTGCCAGCAGCTCCCAGCGGAGTCTGTATAGCAATCAGCCCCAGCATTTT
-	TRBV14	TRBD1	TRBJ1-1	CASSQTGTGRNTEAFF	TGTGCCAGCAGCCAGACCGGGACAGGGAGAAACACTGAAGCTTTCTTT
-	TRBV18	-	TRBJ1-2	CASSPGLNYGYTF	TGTGCCAGCTCACCAGGACTGAATTATGGCTACACCTTC
few	TRBV15	-	TRBJ1-5	CATSRKAPNQPQHF	TGTGCCACCAGCAGGAAAGCTCCGAATCAGCCCCAGCATTTT